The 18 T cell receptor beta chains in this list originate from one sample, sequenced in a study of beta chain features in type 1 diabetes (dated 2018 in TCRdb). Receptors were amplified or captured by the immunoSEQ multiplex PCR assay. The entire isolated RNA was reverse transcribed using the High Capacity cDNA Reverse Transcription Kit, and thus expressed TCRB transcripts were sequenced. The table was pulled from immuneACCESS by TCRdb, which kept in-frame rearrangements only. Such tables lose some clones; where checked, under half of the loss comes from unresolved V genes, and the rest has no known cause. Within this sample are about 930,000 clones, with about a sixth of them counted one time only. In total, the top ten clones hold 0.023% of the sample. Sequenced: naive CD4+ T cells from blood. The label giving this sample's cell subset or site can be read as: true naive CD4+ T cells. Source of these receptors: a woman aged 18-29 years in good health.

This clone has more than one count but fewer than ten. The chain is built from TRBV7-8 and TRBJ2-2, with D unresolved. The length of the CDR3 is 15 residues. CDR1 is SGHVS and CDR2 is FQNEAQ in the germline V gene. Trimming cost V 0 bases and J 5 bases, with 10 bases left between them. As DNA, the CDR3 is TGTGCCAGCAGCTTAGCCTGGGGTTCTACCGGGGAGCTGTTTTTT. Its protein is CASSLAWGSTGELFF.

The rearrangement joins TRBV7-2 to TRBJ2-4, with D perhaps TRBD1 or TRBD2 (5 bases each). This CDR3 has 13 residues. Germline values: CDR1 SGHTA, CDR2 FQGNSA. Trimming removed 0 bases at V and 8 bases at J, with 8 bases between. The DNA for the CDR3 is TGTGCCAGCAGCTTAGCGGGGGTGGACATTCAGTACTTC. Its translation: CASSLAGVDIQYF.

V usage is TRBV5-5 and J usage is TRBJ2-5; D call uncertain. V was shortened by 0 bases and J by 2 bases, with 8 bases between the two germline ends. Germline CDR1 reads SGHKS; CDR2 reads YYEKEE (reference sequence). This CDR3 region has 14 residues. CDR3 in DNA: TGTGCCAGCAGCTTGGGGGTGGGACAAGAGACCCAGTACTTC. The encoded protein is CASSLGVGQETQYF.

DNA of the CDR3: TGTGCCAGCAGCCGGGGACTAGCGGATGGGAAAGAGACCCAGTACTTC. This encodes CASSRGLADGKETQYF. This chain joins TRBV11-2 and TRBJ2-5; 11 bases match TRBD2. CDR1 is SGHAT and CDR2 is FQNNGV in the germline V gene. V trimming: 5 bases; J trimming: 3 bases; junction bases outside the gene matches: 8. This CDR3 is built from 16 residues.

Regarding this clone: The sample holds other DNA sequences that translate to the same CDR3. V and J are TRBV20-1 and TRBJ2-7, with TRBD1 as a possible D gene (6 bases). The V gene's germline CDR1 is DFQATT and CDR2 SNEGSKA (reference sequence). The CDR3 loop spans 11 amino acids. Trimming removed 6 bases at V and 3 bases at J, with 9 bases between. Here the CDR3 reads CSARGHYEQYF. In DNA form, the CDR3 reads TGCAGTGCCCGGGGACACTACGAGCAGTACTTC.

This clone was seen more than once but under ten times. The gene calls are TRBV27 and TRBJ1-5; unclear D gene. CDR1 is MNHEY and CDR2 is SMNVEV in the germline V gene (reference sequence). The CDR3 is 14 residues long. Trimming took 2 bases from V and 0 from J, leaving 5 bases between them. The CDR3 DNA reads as TGTGCCAGCAGTTTAGGGGATAGCAATCAGCCCCAGCATTTT. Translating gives CASSLGDSNQPQHF.

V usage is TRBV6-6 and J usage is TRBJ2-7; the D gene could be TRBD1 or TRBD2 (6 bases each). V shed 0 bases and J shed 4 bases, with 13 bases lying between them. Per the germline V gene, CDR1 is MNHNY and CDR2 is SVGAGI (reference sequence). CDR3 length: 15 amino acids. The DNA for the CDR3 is TGTGCCAGCAGTTACTCGACTAGGGGGGCTTACGAGCAGTACTTC. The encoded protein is CASSYSTRGAYEQYF.

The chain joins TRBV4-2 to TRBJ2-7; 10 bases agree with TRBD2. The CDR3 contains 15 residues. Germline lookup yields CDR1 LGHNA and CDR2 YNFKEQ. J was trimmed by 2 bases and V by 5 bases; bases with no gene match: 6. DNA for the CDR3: TGTGCCAGCAGCTACCTAGCGGGAGTGGCCTACGAGCAGTACTTC. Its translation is CASSYLAGVAYEQYF.

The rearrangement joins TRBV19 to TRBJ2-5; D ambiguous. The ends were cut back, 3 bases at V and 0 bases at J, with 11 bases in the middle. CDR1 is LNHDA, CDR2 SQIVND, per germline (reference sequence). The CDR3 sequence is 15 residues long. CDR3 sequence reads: CASSISGRYQETQYF. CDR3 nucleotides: TGTGCCAGTAGTATTTCGGGCAGATACCAAGAGACCCAGTACTTC.

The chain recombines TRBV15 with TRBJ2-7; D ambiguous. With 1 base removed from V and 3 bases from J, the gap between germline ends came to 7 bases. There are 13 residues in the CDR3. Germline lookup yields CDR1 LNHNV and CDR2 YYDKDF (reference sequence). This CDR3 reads CATSRAEFYEQYF. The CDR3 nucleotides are TGTGCCACCAGCAGAGCCGAGTTCTACGAGCAGTACTTC.

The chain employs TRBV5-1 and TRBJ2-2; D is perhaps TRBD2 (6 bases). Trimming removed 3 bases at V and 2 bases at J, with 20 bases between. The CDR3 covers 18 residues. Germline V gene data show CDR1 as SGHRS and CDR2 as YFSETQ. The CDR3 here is CASSSASPSGPNTGELFF. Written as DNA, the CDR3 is TGCGCCAGCAGCTCTGCCTCGCCCAGCGGGCCTAACACCGGGGAGCTGTTTTTT.

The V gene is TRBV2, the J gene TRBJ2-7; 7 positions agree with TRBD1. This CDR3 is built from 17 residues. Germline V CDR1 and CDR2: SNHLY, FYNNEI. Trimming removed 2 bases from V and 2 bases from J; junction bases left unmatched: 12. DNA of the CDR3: TGTGCCAGCAGTGAACCCTACAGGGGAGTCATGCCCTACGAGCAGTACTTC. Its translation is CASSEPYRGVMPYEQYF.

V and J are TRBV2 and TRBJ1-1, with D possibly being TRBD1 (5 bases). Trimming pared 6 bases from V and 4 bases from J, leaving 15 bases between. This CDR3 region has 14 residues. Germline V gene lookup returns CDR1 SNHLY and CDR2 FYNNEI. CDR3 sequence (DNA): TGTGCCAGCAGGGCTGGGGGGGGATCCACTGAAGCTTTCTTT. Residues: CASRAGGGSTEAFF.

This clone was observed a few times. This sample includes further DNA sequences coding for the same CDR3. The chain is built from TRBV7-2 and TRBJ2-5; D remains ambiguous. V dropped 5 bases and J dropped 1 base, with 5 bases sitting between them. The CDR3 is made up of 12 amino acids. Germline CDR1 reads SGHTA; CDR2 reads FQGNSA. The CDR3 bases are TGTGCCAGCAGCCGGCCCCAAGAGACCCAGTACTTC. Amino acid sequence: CASSRPQETQYF. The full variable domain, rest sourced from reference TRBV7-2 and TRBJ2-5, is GAGVSQSPSNKVTEKGKDVELRCDPISGHTALYWYRQSLGQGLEFLIYFQGNSAPDKSGLPSDRFSAERTGGSVSTLTIQRTQQEDSAVYLCASSRPQETQYFGPGTRLLVL.

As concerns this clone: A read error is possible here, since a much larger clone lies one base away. CDR3 coding DNA: TGCGCCAGCAGGGGGAACACTGAAGCTTTCTTT. Encoded protein: CASRGNTEAFF. The chain links TRBV4-3 to TRBJ1-1; no reliable D call. The CDR3 covers 11 residues. In germline, CDR1 is LGHNA, CDR2 YSLEER. V lost 6 bases and J lost 1, with 3 bases in between.

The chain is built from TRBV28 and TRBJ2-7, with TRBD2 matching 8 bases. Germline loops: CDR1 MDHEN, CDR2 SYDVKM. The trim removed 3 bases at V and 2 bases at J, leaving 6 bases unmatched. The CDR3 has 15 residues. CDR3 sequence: CASSLGGGWTYEQYF. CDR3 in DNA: TGTGCCAGCAGTTTGGGCGGGGGGTGGACCTACGAGCAGTACTTC.

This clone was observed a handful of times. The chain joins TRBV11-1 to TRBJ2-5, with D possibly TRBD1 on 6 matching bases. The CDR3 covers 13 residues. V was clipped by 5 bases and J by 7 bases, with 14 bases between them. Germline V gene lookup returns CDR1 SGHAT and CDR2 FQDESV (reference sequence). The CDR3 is CASSRRQDGTQYF. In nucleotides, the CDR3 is TGTGCCAGCAGCCGCCGACAGGACGGGACCCAGTACTTC.

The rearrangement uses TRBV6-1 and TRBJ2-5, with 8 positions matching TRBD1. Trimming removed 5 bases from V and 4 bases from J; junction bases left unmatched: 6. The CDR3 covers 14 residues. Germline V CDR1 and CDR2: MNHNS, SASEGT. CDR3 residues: CASSPRQGRETQYF. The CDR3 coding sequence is TGTGCCAGCAGTCCCCGACAGGGGAGAGAGACCCAGTACTTC.